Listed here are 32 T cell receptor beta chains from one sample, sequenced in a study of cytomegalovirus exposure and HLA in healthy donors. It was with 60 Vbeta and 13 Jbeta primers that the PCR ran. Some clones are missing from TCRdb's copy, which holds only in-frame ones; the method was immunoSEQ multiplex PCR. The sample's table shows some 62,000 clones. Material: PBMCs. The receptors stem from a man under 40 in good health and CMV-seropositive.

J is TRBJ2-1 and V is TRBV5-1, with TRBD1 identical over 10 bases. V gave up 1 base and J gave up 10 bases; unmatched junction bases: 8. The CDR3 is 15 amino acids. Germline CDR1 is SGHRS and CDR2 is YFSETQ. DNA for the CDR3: TGCGCCAGCAGCTTGTTTGGGACAGGGGATACGGAGCAGTTCTTC. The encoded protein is CASSLFGTGDTEQFF.

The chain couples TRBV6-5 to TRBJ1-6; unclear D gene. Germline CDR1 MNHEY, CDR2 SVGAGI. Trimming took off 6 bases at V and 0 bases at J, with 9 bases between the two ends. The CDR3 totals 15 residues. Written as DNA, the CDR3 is TGTGCCAGCAGGCTCAGACACTCCTATAATTCACCCCTCCACTTT. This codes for CASRLRHSYNSPLHF.

CDR3 in amino acids: CASSQGTGGEYEQYF. The CDR3 region has the DNA TGTGCCAGCAGTCAAGGGACAGGGGGGGAATACGAGCAGTACTTC. V usage is TRBV28 and J usage is TRBJ2-7, with 11 bases that match TRBD1. With V trimmed by 5 bases and J by 4 bases, 7 bases remained unmatched. Germline V CDR1 and CDR2: MDHEN, SYDVKM. The length of the CDR3 is 15 residues.

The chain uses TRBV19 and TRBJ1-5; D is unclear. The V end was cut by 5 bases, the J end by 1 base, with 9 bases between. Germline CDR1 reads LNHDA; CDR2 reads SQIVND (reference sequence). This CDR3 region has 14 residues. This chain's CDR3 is CASSLTASNQPQHF. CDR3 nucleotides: TGTGCCAGTAGTCTTACAGCAAGCAATCAGCCCCAGCATTTT.

CDR3 DNA: TGTGCCAGCTCCCAGGGGGCAGCTAATGAAAAACTGTTTTTT. Protein sequence: CASSQGAANEKLFF. The rearrangement links TRBV2 to TRBJ1-4; the match to TRBD1 covers 8 bases. Germline V gene data show CDR1 as SNHLY and CDR2 as FYNNEI. V trimming: 8 bases; J trimming: 3 bases; junction bases outside the gene matches: 5. The CDR3 spans 14 residues.

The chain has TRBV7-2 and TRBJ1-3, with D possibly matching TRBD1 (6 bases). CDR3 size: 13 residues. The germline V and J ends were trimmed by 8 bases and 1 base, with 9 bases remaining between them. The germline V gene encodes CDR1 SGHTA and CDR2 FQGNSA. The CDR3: CASSTGSGNTIYF. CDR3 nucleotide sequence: TGTGCCAGCTCGACAGGATCTGGAAACACCATATATTTT. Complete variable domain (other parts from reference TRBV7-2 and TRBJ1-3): GAGVSQSPSNKVTEKGKDVELRCDPISGHTALYWYRQSLGQGLEFLIYFQGNSAPDKSGLPSDRFSAERTGGSVSTLTIQRTQQEDSAVYLCASSTGSGNTIYFGEGSWLTVV.

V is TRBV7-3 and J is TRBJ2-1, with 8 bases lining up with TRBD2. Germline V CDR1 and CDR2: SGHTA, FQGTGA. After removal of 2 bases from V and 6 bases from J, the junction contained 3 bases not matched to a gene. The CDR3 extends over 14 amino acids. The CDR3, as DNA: TGTGCCAGCAGCTTAGCGGGAGGAGGCAATGAGCAGTTCTTC. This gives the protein CASSLAGGGNEQFF.

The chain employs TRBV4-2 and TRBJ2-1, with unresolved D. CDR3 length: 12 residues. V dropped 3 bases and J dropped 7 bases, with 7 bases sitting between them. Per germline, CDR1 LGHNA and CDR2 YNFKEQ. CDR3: CASSQAANEQFF. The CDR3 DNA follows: TGTGCCAGCAGCCAGGCGGCTAATGAGCAGTTCTTC.

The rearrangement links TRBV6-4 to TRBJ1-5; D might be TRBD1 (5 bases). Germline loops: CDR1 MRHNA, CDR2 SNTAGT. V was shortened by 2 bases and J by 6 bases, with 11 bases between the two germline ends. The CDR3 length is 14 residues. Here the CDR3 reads CASSDRGRGQPQHF. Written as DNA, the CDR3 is TGTGCCAGCAGTGACAGGGGTAGGGGTCAGCCCCAGCATTTT.

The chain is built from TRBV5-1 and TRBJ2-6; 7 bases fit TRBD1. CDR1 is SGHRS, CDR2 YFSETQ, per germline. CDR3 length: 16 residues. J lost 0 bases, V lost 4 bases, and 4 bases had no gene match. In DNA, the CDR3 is TGCGCCAGCAGCCAACAGGGGACCTCTGGGGCCAACGTCCTGACTTTC. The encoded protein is CASSQQGTSGANVLTF.

The CDR3 loop reads CASTTGVNTEAFF. Here the CDR3 DNA reads TGTGCCAGCACCACGGGGGTGAACACTGAAGCTTTCTTT. V usage is TRBV9 and J usage is TRBJ1-1, with D possibly TRBD1 on 5 matching bases. Germline V gene sequence: CDR1 SGDLS, CDR2 YYNGEE. This CDR3 comprises 13 residues. V was pared by 6 bases and J by 0 bases, with 9 bases between. The complete variable domain, with remaining parts taken from reference TRBV9 and TRBJ1-1, reads DSGVTQTPKHLITATGQRVTLRCSPRSGDLSVYWYQQSLDQGLQFLIQYYNGEERAKGNILERFSAQQFPDLHSELNLSSLELGDSALYFCASTTGVNTEAFFGQGTRLTVV.

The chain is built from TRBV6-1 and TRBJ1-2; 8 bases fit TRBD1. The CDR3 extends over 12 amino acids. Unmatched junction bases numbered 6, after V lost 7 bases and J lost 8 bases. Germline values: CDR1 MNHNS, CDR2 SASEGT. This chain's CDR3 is CASNRQGNGYTF. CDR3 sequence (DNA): TGTGCCAGCAATAGACAGGGGAACGGCTACACCTTC.

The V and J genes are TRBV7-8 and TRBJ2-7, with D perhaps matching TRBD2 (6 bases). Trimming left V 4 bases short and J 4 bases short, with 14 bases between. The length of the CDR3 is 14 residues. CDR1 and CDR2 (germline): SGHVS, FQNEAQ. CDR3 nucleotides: TGTGCCAGCAGCTCCTACCTAGGGAGGTACGAGCAGTACTTC. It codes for CASSSYLGRYEQYF. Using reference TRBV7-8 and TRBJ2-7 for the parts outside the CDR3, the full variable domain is GAGVSQSPRYKVAKRGQDVALRCDPISGHVSLFWYQQALGQGPEFLTYFQNEAQLDKSGLPSDRFFAERPEGSVSTLKIQRTQQEDSAVYLCASSSYLGRYEQYFGPGTRLTVT.

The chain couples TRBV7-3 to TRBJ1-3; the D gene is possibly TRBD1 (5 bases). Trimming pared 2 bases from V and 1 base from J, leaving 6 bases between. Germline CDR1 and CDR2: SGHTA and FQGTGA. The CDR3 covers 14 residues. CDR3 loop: CASSLAGSGNTIYF. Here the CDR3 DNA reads TGTGCCAGCAGCTTAGCAGGGTCTGGAAACACCATATATTTT.

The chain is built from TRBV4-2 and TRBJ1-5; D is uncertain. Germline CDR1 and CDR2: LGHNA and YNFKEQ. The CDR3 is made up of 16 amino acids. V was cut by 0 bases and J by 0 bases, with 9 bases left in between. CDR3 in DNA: TGTGCCAGCAGCCAAGATCGGGCGGGTAGCAATCAGCCCCAGCATTTT. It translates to CASSQDRAGSNQPQHF.

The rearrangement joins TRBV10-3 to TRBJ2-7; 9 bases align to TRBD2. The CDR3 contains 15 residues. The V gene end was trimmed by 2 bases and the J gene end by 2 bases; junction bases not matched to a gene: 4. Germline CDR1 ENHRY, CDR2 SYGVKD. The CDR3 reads CAISEVLAGPYEQYF. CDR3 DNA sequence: TGTGCCATCAGTGAGGTCCTAGCGGGACCCTACGAGCAGTACTTC.

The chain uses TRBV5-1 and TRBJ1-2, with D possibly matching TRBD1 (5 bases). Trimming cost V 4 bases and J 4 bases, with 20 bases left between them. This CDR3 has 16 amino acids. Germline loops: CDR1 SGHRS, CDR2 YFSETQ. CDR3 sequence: CASSPSGGNGFYGYTF. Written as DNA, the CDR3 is TGCGCCAGCAGCCCCTCGGGGGGGAATGGCTTCTATGGCTACACCTTC.

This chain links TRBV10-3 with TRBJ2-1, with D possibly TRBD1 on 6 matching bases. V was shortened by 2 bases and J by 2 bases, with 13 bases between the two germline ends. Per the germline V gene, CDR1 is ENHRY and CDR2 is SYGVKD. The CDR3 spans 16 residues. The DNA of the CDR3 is TGTGCCATCAGTGAGCAGTGGACAGCGGCCTACAATGAGCAGTTCTTC. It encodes CAISEQWTAAYNEQFF.

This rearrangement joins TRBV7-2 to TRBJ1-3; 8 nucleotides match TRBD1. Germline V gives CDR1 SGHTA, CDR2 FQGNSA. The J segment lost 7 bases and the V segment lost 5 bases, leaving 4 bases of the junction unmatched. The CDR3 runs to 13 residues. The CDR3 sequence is CASSPTGGNTIYF. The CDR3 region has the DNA TGTGCCAGCAGCCCCACAGGGGGGAACACCATATATTTT.

The DNA for the CDR3 is TGTGCCGGTACCGACAGGGCAAACCCTGAAGCTTTCTTT. Translated: CAGTDRANPEAFF. The chain is built from TRBV30 and TRBJ1-1; 7 bases agree with TRBD1. Germline CDR1 GTSNPN, CDR2 SVGIG (reference sequence). Trimming at V came to 8 bases and at J to 6 bases, leaving 12 bases not matched to a gene. CDR3 size: 13 residues.

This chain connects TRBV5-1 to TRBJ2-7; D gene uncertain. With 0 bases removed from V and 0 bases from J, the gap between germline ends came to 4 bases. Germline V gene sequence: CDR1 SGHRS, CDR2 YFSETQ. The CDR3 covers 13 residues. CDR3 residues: CASSLASSYEQYF. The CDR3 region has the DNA TGCGCCAGCAGCTTGGCCAGCTCCTACGAGCAGTACTTC.

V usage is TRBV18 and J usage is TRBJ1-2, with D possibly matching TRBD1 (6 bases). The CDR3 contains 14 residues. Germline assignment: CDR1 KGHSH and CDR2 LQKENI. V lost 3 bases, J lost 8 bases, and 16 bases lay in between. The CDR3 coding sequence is TGTGCCAGCTCACCTTCAGGGGCCGAGGGAGGCTACACCTTC. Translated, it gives CASSPSGAEGGYTF.

This CDR3 reads CASSKDGGDQPQHF. CDR3 coding DNA: TGTGCCAGCAGCAAAGACGGAGGTGATCAGCCCCAGCATTTT. The V call is TRBV9, the J call TRBJ1-5; D unresolved. The V end was cut by 4 bases, the J end by 5 bases, with 13 bases between. Germline assignment: CDR1 SGDLS and CDR2 YYNGEE. The CDR3 is 14 residues long.

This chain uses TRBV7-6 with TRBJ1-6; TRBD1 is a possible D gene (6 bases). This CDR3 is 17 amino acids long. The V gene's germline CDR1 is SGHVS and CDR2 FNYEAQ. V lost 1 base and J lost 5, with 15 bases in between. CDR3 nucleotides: TGTGCCAGCAGCTTAGGACCTGGACAGTACAATAATTCACCCCTCCACTTT. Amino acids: CASSLGPGQYNNSPLHF.

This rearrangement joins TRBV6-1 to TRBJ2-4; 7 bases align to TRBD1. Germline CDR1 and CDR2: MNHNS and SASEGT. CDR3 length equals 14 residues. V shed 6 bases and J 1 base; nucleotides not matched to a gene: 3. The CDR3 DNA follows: TGTGCCAGCAGGGACAGGTTGGCCAAAAACATTCAGTACTTC. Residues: CASRDRLAKNIQYF.

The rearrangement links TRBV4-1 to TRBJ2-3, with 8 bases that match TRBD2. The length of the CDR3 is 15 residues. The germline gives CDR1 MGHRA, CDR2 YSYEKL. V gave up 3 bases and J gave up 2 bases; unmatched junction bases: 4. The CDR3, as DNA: TGCGCCAGCAGCCAGTCTAGCGGGTACACAGATACGCAGTATTTT. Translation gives CASSQSSGYTDTQYF.

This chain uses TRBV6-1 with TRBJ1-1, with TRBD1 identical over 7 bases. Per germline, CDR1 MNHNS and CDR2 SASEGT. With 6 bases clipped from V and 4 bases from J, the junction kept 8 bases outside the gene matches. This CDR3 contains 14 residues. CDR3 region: CASRLTGTGTEAFF. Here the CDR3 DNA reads TGTGCCAGCAGACTGACAGGGACGGGCACTGAAGCTTTCTTT.

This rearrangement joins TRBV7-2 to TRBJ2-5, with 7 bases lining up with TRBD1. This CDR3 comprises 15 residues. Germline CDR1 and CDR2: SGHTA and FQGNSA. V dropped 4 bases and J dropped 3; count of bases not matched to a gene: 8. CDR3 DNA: TGTGCCAGCAGCTCAAGAGGACAGGATAAAGAGACCCAGTACTTC. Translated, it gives CASSSRGQDKETQYF.

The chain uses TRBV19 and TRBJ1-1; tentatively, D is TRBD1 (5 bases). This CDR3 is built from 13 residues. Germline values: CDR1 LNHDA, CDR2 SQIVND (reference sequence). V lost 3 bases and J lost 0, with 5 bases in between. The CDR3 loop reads CASSIRVNTEAFF. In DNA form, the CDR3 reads TGTGCCAGTAGTATCAGGGTGAACACTGAAGCTTTCTTT. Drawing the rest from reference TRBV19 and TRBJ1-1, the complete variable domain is DGGITQSPKYLFRKEGQNVTLSCEQNLNHDAMYWYRQDPGQGLRLIYYSQIVNDFQKGDIAEGYSVSREKKESFPLTVTSAQKNPTAFYLCASSIRVNTEAFFGQGTRLTVV.

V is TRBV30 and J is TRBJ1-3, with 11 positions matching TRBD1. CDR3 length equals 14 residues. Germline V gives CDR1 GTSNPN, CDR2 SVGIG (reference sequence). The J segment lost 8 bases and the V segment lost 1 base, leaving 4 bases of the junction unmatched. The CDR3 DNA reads TGTGCCTGGAGTGCGGGACAGGGGGGGTACACCATATATTTT. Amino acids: CAWSAGQGGYTIYF.

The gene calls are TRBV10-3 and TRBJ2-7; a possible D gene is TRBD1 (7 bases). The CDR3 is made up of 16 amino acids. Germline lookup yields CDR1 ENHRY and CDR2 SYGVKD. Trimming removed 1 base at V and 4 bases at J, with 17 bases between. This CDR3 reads CAISEFDQTGTYEQYF. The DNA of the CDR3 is TGTGCCATCAGTGAGTTTGATCAGACAGGGACTTACGAGCAGTACTTC.

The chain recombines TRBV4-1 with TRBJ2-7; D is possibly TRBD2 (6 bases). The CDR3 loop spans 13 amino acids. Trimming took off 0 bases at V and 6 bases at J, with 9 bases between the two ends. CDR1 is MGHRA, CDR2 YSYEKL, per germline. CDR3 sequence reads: CASSQDGGGEQYF. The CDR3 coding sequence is TGCGCCAGCAGCCAAGATGGGGGAGGCGAGCAGTACTTC.